This entry lists 25 T cell receptor beta chains sequenced from one sample in a study of CD8 T cells in ankylosing spondylitis. In TCRdb, the 5' RACE reads were re-called with MiXCR into one record per CDR3 protein. The data show some 140,000 distinct CDR3 sequences, 7% to 10% seen once. The sequenced sample was synovial fluid, either unsorted or a sorted T cell fraction (not recorded which). All receptors come from a male donor with ankylosing spondylitis.

The rearrangement links TRBV20-1 to TRBJ2-1, with D hard to call. The V end was cut by 3 bases, the J end by 1 base, with 1 base between. Germline V lookup: CDR1 DFQATT, CDR2 SNEGSKA (reference sequence). The CDR3 length is 11 residues. For the CDR3, the DNA is TGCAGTGCTAGGTCCTACAATGAGCAGTTCTTC. This sequence encodes CSARSYNEQFF.

This clonotype was detected ten times or more. The CDR3 region is CTMLPYGGSYNEQFF. CDR3 coding DNA: TGCACCATGCTACCCTACGGGGGTTCGTACAATGAGCAGTTCTTC. This chain joins TRBV20-1 and TRBJ2-1; D is perhaps TRBD2 (6 bases). Per germline, CDR1 DFQATT and CDR2 SNEGSKA (reference sequence). The CDR3 spans 15 residues.

There are a few counts of this clonotype. The chain recombines TRBV11-2 with TRBJ2-1; D is unclear. Germline lookup yields CDR1 SGHAT and CDR2 FQNNGV. V lost 4 bases and J 7 bases, leaving 11 bases between the germline ends. CDR3 size: 13 residues. The CDR3 DNA is TGTGCCAGCAGCTCATTACTGAGAAATGAGCAGTTCTTC. Its translation: CASSSLLRNEQFF. Filled out from reference TRBV11-2 and TRBJ2-1, the complete variable domain reads EAGVAQSPRYKIIEKRQSVAFWCNPISGHATLYWYQQILGQGPKLLIQFQNNGVVDDSQLPKDRFSAERLKGVDSTLKIQPAKLEDSAVYLCASSSLLRNEQFFGPGTRLTVL.

The gene calls are TRBV9 and TRBJ1-2, with D tentatively TRBD1 (5 bases). In germline, CDR1 is SGDLS, CDR2 YYNGEE. V shed 0 bases and J shed 8 bases, with 14 bases lying between them. This CDR3 is built from 14 residues. CDR3 amino acids: CASSVDLQGRGYTF. CDR3 nucleotides: TGTGCCAGCAGCGTAGACCTCCAGGGCCGGGGCTACACCTTC.

There are a few counts of this clonotype. The chain recombines TRBV5-4 with TRBJ1-6; 11 bases map to TRBD1. V shed 5 bases, J shed 1 base, and the junction held 8 bases outside the gene matches. In germline, CDR1 is SGHNT, CDR2 YYREEE (reference sequence). This CDR3 is built from 18 residues. CDR3 residues: CASRWTGGNRSYNSPLHF. DNA for the CDR3: TGTGCCAGCAGGTGGACAGGGGGCAATAGGTCCTATAATTCACCCCTCCACTTT.

The chain links TRBV7-2 to TRBJ2-7; D not certain. The CDR3 spans 16 residues. Germline V gene data show CDR1 as SGHTA and CDR2 as FQGNSA. Between the trimmed V and J ends, which lost 5 bases and 5 bases, there was a span of 22 bases. CDR3 DNA: TGTGCCAGCAGCAAGGAGCCCCAGCCGTATCGGGACGAGCAGTACTTC. Translating it yields CASSKEPQPYRDEQYF.

Only a few counts were recorded for this clonotype. The chain is built from TRBV2 and TRBJ2-2, with D unclear. Germline assignment: CDR1 SNHLY and CDR2 FYNNEI. The CDR3 runs 14 residues. Trimming cost V 4 bases and J 0 bases, with 6 bases left between them. CDR3 residues: CASSGVSNTGELFF. CDR3 sequence (DNA): TGTGCCAGCAGTGGTGTGTCGAACACCGGGGAGCTGTTTTTT.

This clonotype turned up a few times. V usage is TRBV4-3 and J usage is TRBJ1-1, with TRBD1 identical over 8 bases. The J segment lost 5 bases and the V segment lost 0 bases, leaving 5 bases of the junction unmatched. CDR1 is LGHNA, CDR2 YSLEER, per germline. The CDR3 length is 15 residues. The CDR3 is CASSQDIQGGTEAFF. The CDR3 DNA reads as TGCGCCAGCAGCCAAGATATACAGGGGGGAACTGAAGCTTTCTTT.

This clonotype was counted ten times or more. J is TRBJ2-7 and V is TRBV15, with 9 positions matching TRBD1. The germline CDR1 and CDR2 sequences are LNHNV and YYDKDF (reference sequence). The CDR3 covers 14 residues. J lost 6 bases, V lost 4 bases, and 7 bases had no gene match. CDR3 in DNA: TGTGCCACCAGCAAGCCGGGACAGGGATCCGAGCAGTACTTC. Its protein product is CATSKPGQGSEQYF.

The gene calls are TRBV28 and TRBJ1-2, with a possible D match to TRBD1 (5 bases). The CDR3 is 15 amino acids. CDR1 MDHEN and CDR2 SYDVKM come from the germline V gene. V lost 7 bases to trimming and J lost 2 bases, with 17 bases between them. The CDR3 loop reads CASTSSWRDNYGYTF. As DNA, the CDR3 is TGTGCCAGCACCTCTTCGTGGAGGGACAACTATGGCTACACCTTC.

This clonotype was counted many times. The chain is built from TRBV10-2 and TRBJ2-3; D unresolved. CDR1 and CDR2 from the germline V gene are WSHSY and SAAADI. V was pared by 3 bases and J by 2 bases, with 6 bases between. CDR3 length equals 13 residues. CDR3 nucleotide sequence: TGCGCCAGCAGTGACCACACCACAGATACGCAGTATTTT. It translates to CASSDHTTDTQYF.

A few counts support this clonotype. The rearrangement joins TRBV20-1 to TRBJ2-3, with no clear D. Trimming took off 1 base at V and 4 bases at J, with 18 bases between the two ends. CDR1 is DFQATT, CDR2 SNEGSKA, per germline (reference sequence). This CDR3 has 16 amino acids. The CDR3: CSARAHAGDVADTQYF. The DNA for the CDR3 is TGCAGTGCTAGAGCCCATGCTGGGGATGTGGCAGATACGCAGTATTTT.

This clonotype has a count of ten or more. The chain carries TRBV5-1 and TRBJ2-4, with D perhaps matching TRBD2 (6 bases). The ends were cut back, 4 bases at V and 7 bases at J, with 12 bases in the middle. The CDR3 consists of 13 residues. CDR1 is SGHRS, CDR2 YFSETQ, per germline. The CDR3, as DNA: TGCGCCAGCAGCGGAAGCGGGTTCAACATTCAGTACTTC. It yields the protein CASSGSGFNIQYF. The full variable domain, its missing parts supplied by reference TRBV5-1 and TRBJ2-4, is KAGVTQTPRYLIKTRGQQVTLSCSPISGHRSVSWYQQTPGQGLQFLFEYFSETQRNKGNFPGRFSGRQFSNSRSEMNVSTLELGDSALYLCASSGSGFNIQYFGAGTRLSVL.

A few counts support this clonotype. CDR3: CASSLVFGQSNTEAFF. DNA of the CDR3: TGTGCCAGCAGCTTGGTTTTTGGACAGTCGAACACTGAAGCTTTCTTT. This chain joins TRBV5-6 and TRBJ1-1, with D possibly being TRBD1 (6 bases). The CDR3 is 16 residues long. V was clipped by 0 bases and J by 1 base, with 13 bases between them. The V gene's germline CDR1 is SGHDT and CDR2 YYEEEE.

The genes are TRBV5-1 and TRBJ2-2; 7 positions agree with TRBD1. Germline V lookup: CDR1 SGHRS, CDR2 YFSETQ. The CDR3 is 16 residues long. The V segment lost 0 bases and the J segment 4 bases; nucleotides outside the gene matches: 6. The CDR3 DNA reads TGCGCCAGCAGCTTGGGTCGGGACAGTGTCACCGGGGAGCTGTTTTTT. Its translation is CASSLGRDSVTGELFF.

This clonotype showed up many times. This chain connects TRBV12-3 or TRBV12-4 to TRBJ2-1, with D possibly being TRBD2 (6 bases). CDR3 length equals 11 residues. Trimming pared 6 bases from V and 12 bases from J, leaving 12 bases between. The chain's CDR3 is CASSILGGQFF. DNA of the CDR3: TGTGCCAGCAGCATTTTGGGGGGGCAGTTCTTC.

V and J are TRBV10-1 and TRBJ2-7; D perhaps matches TRBD1 (5 bases). Germline CDR1 WNHNN, CDR2 SYGVQD (reference sequence). The CDR3 contains 11 residues. Trimming pared 3 bases from V and 8 bases from J, leaving 8 bases between. The CDR3 region has the DNA TGCGCCAGCAGTGAAGGGGTCAAGCAGTACTTC. Translation gives CASSEGVKQYF.

This clonotype was picked up many times. The V call is TRBV7-8, the J call TRBJ2-3; D ambiguous. The CDR3 runs 12 residues. Deletions cut 5 bases from V and 2 bases from J, with 5 bases between. Germline V CDR1 and CDR2: SGHVS, FQNEAQ. CDR3 DNA sequence: TGTGCCAGCAGCCTGCACACAGATACGCAGTATTTT. It specifies CASSLHTDTQYF. Combining the CDR3 with reference TRBV7-8 and TRBJ2-3 gives the whole variable domain GAGVSQSPRYKVAKRGQDVALRCDPISGHVSLFWYQQALGQGPEFLTYFQNEAQLDKSGLPSDRFFAERPEGSVSTLKIQRTQQEDSAVYLCASSLHTDTQYFGPGTRLTVL.

This clonotype occurred many times. The V and J genes are TRBV28 and TRBJ2-2; 8 nucleotides match TRBD1. Germline CDR1 and CDR2: MDHEN and SYDVKM. This CDR3 contains 13 residues. Unmatched junction bases numbered 3, after V lost 3 bases and J lost 9 bases. The CDR3 DNA follows: TGTGCCAGCAGTTTCCGACAGGGGTGGGAGCTGTTTTTT. Translated, it gives CASSFRQGWELFF. The variable domain in full, completed from reference TRBV28 and TRBJ2-2, reads DVKVTQSSRYLVKRTGEKVFLECVQDMDHENMFWYRQDPGLGLRLIYFSYDVKMKEKGDIPEGYSVSREKKERFSLILESASTNQTSMYLCASSFRQGWELFFGEGSRLTVL.

The table lists this clonotype with many counts. The chain links TRBV6-2 or TRBV6-3 to TRBJ1-2, with a possible D match to TRBD1 (5 bases). The CDR3 loop spans 16 amino acids. V was pared by 5 bases and J by 0 bases, with 16 bases between. The germline CDR1 and CDR2 sequences are MNHEY and SVGEGT. The CDR3 sequence: CASSALRDRPNYGYTF. CDR3 bases: TGTGCCAGCAGTGCCCTCCGGGACCGACCTAACTATGGCTACACCTTC.

There are a few counts of this clonotype. This chain uses TRBV9 with TRBJ2-5; the match to TRBD2 covers 10 bases. Germline lookup yields CDR1 SGDLS and CDR2 YYNGEE. The V and J ends lost 0 bases and 4 bases, in that order; junction bases with no gene match: 6. There are 16 residues in the CDR3. CDR3 amino acids: CASSVGLAGEGETQYF. Written as DNA, the CDR3 is TGTGCCAGCAGCGTAGGGCTAGCGGGAGAAGGAGAGACCCAGTACTTC.

The J gene is TRBJ2-6, the V gene TRBV28; 8 positions agree with TRBD1. The CDR3 consists of 15 residues. V lost 6 bases to trimming and J lost 4 bases; unmatched junction nucleotides: 5. Germline-derived CDR1 and CDR2 are MDHEN and SYDVKM. Here the CDR3 DNA reads TGTGCCAGCAGAAGCAGGGGGCAAGGGGCCAACGTCCTGACTTTC. Its translation is CASRSRGQGANVLTF.

The table lists this clonotype with many counts. The chain joins TRBV7-2 to TRBJ2-7, with a tentative D call TRBD1 (6 bases). The germline V gene has CDR1 SGHTA and CDR2 FQGNSA. Trimming took off 5 bases at V and 3 bases at J, with 11 bases between the two ends. The length of the CDR3 is 13 residues. As DNA, the CDR3 is TGTGCCAGCAGCGCTACAGGGAACTACGAGCAGTACTTC. Amino acids: CASSATGNYEQYF.

This clonotype was detected a few times. V is TRBV9 and J is TRBJ2-5; perhaps TRBD1 as D (7 bases). Germline V CDR1 and CDR2: SGDLS, YYNGEE. Trimming left V 0 bases short and J 1 base short, with 13 bases between. This CDR3 is 16 amino acids long. The CDR3 bases are TGTGCCAGCAGCGTAGGCGGGACAGCCCTCCAAGAGACCCAGTACTTC. Translation gives CASSVGGTALQETQYF.

This clonotype was found a few times. This chain uses TRBV4-2 with TRBJ2-5; 13 bases align to TRBD2. Germline values: CDR1 LGHNA, CDR2 YNFKEQ. After removal of 4 bases from V and 1 base from J, the junction contained 9 bases not matched to a gene. The CDR3 contains 18 residues. The DNA of the CDR3 is TGTGCCAGCAGCCCCAAAGGACTAGCGGGGGTCCCCCAAGAGACCCAGTACTTC. This gives the protein CASSPKGLAGVPQETQYF.